The rows below give T cell receptor beta chains drawn from one sample of a study of CXCR3-negative and CXCR3-positive naive CD8 T cells. TCRdb reprocessed the 5' RACE reads, with one entry per CDR3 protein and no DNA. This sample's table reports about 130,000 distinct CDR3 sequences. Sequencing was carried out using naive CXCR3+ CD8+ T cells from blood. These receptors were taken from a human donor in good health. Some clones in this sample may be carry-over from other donors' samples. Both conserved end residues are part of each CDR3. Fields, in order: V gene, CDR3 length, J gene, CDR3 protein.

V: TRBV7-9
length: 14
J: TRBJ2-7
CDR3: CASSQREEAYEQYF

V: TRBV7-9
length: 17
J: TRBJ2-7
CDR3: CASRPKEGTGDSYEQYF

V: TRBV14
length: 14
J: TRBJ2-7
CDR3: CASSHADISYEQYF

V: TRBV7-6
length: 15
J: TRBJ2-3
CDR3: CASEPGAPGTDTQYF

V: TRBV28
length: 13
J: TRBJ1-5
CDR3: CASSSALDQPQHF

V: TRBV21-1
length: 14
J: TRBJ1-5
CDR3: CASSKGRGQKPQHF

V: TRBV15
length: 14
J: TRBJ2-7
CDR3: CATSARTGAYEQYF

V: TRBV18
length: 13
J: TRBJ2-1
CDR3: CASSPWPNYEQFF

V: TRBV7-9
length: 16
J: TRBJ1-2
CDR3: CASSRAAGIRDYGYTF

V: TRBV10-3
length: 12
J: TRBJ2-1
CDR3: CAISGTYNEQFF

V: TRBV9
length: 16
J: TRBJ2-3
CDR3: CASSYSEISSTDTQYF

V: TRBV7-2
length: 13
J: TRBJ2-7
CDR3: CASTSSATYEQYF

V: TRBV15
length: 15
J: TRBJ2-7
CDR3: CATSSEGGTPYEQYF

V: TRBV7-9
length: 17
J: TRBJ2-7
CDR3: CASSFSRDIELSYEQYF

V: TRBV10-1
length: 16
J: TRBJ2-7
CDR3: CASSDHAFPVSYEQYF

V: TRBV29-1
length: 15
J: TRBJ1-5
CDR3: CSDVFGCDSNQPQHF